This T cell receptor beta chain was identified in a study of cytomegalovirus exposure and HLA in healthy donors. Primers: 60 Vbeta forward and 13 Jbeta reverse. Method: immunoSEQ multiplex PCR; TCRdb's copy keeps in-frame clones and lacks some. The sample lists roughly 100,000 clones; over 9.5% were seen once. With respect to this clone: Its cognate antigen is unknown.

Study findings and constraints: It was in a later analysis that TCR association rates were seen to vary by HLA locus, highest for DRB1 and lowest for HLA-C. Further analysis, carried out later, found HLA-associated TCR beta chains more clonally expanded than equally common other chains. A prior analysis recorded that most TCR beta V segments were productive about 87% or about 30% of the time.

The V and J ends lost 6 bases and 2 bases respectively, with 11 bases between them. Germline CDR1 is MNHEY and CDR2 is SVGAGI. The CDR3 has 14 amino acids. The sequenced material came from PBMCs. This chain uses TRBV6-5 with TRBJ2-1; D may be TRBD2 (6 bases). This receptor was taken from a man aged 35-49 years in good health and CMV-seropositive. The CDR3 protein is CASSRDSTYNEQFF. As DNA, the CDR3 is TGTGCCAGCAGCCGGGACTCCACCTACAATGAGCAGTTCTTC.